The 16 T cell receptor beta chains given below trace back to one sample, sequenced in a study of CXCR3-negative and CXCR3-positive naive CD8 T cells. Antigen specificity for these receptors is unknown. The libraries of TRB cDNA were prepared using 5' RACE with UMI labels. Following a re-call of the 5' RACE reads, TCRdb has one entry per CDR3 protein and lacks DNA. Its listing shows approximately 120,000 distinct CDR3 sequences. General study results and limits: CXCR3-positive naive cells carried more hydrophobic TRB CDR3s than CXCR3-negative ones.

Sequenced input: naive CXCR3+ CD8+ T cells from blood. The sample's subset: CD45RO-CCR7+CD27+CD95- naive CD8+ T cells expressing CXCR3 (TNR3+). These receptors came from a human donor in good health. Some clones in this sample may be carry-over from other donors' samples.

This rearrangement joins TRBV19 to TRBJ2-7. The CDR3 totals 12 residues. CDR1 and CDR2 (germline): LNHDA, SQIVND (reference sequence). The CDR3 sequence: CASSGPSYEQYF.

The chain is built from TRBV20-1 and TRBJ2-1; the D gene TCRdb calls, TRBD2, cannot be checked with no DNA. Germline V gives CDR1 DFQATT, CDR2 SNEGSKA (reference sequence). The CDR3 consists of 13 residues. The CDR3 sequence is CSASRRVYNEQFF.

This chain uses TRBV7-8 with TRBJ2-7; there is no DNA to check the TCRdb D call of TRBD1. The CDR3 is 15 amino acids. Germline V CDR1 and CDR2: SGHVS, FQNEAQ. The CDR3 protein is CASSGLGRGIYEQYF.

The chain is built from TRBV25-1 and TRBJ2-1. The germline gives CDR1 MGHDK, CDR2 SYGVNS. The CDR3 loop spans 13 amino acids. CDR3 sequence reads: CASSDQIYNEQFF.

V gene TRBV11-2 combines with J gene TRBJ2-7; TCRdb designates TRBD1, a call that cannot be tested without DNA. Per the germline V gene, CDR1 is SGHAT and CDR2 is FQNNGV. This CDR3 is built from 16 residues. CDR3 sequence reads: CASSLAVSAGSYEQYF.

This chain connects TRBV6-5 to TRBJ2-5. This CDR3 comprises 15 residues. Germline CDR1 is MNHEY and CDR2 is SVGAGI. This CDR3 reads CASSSVSNEQETQYF.

This chain links TRBV4-1 with TRBJ2-1. The CDR3 consists of 14 residues. Germline V CDR1 and CDR2: MGHRA, YSYEKL. The CDR3 here is CASSQPTFGNEQFF.

The chain links TRBV9 to TRBJ1-5. Germline CDR1 SGDLS, CDR2 YYNGEE. CDR3 length: 12 amino acids. The CDR3 loop reads CASGTGDQPQHF.

CDR3 protein: CASSFSISYGYTF. This sequence joins TRBV12-3 or TRBV12-4 and TRBJ1-2. This CDR3 is built from 13 residues.

The gene calls are TRBV7-8 and TRBJ1-1. Germline loops: CDR1 SGHVS, CDR2 FQNEAQ. This CDR3 has 12 amino acids. The CDR3 sequence is CASRRDPTEAFF. The entire variable domain, with the rest obtained from reference TRBV7-8 and TRBJ1-1, is as follows: GAGVSQSPRYKVAKRGQDVALRCDPISGHVSLFWYQQALGQGPEFLTYFQNEAQLDKSGLPSDRFFAERPEGSVSTLKIQRTQQEDSAVYLCASRRDPTEAFFGQGTRLTVV.

The V gene is TRBV6-4, the J gene TRBJ2-1; no DNA is available, so the TRBD1 call from TCRdb remains unchecked. The germline CDR1 and CDR2 sequences are MRHNA and SNTAGT. This CDR3 is built from 13 residues. This CDR3 reads CASSDGALDEQFF.

The chain links TRBV7-9 to TRBJ2-1; TCRdb outputs TRBD1, but without DNA this stays unchecked. This CDR3 region has 15 residues. The germline V gene has CDR1 SEHNR and CDR2 FQNEAQ (reference sequence). CDR3 sequence reads: CASRHGGSSYNEQFF.

V usage is TRBV7-6 and J usage is TRBJ2-1; absent DNA, TCRdb's TRBD2 call cannot be checked. The CDR3 consists of 15 residues. Germline V lookup: CDR1 SGHVS, CDR2 FNYEAQ. CDR3 amino acids: CASSLRLAGYNEQFF.

The chain employs TRBV15 and TRBJ2-7; absent DNA, TCRdb's TRBD2 call cannot be checked. CDR1 is LNHNV, CDR2 YYDKDF, per germline (reference sequence). The CDR3 spans 16 residues. The CDR3 loop is CATSREGLAGRYEQYF.

The V gene is TRBV4-2, the J gene TRBJ2-2; with no DNA, the TCRdb D assignment of TRBD1 cannot be verified. This CDR3 has 15 residues. CDR1 and CDR2 from the germline V gene are LGHNA and YNFKEQ. CDR3: CASSQFFPGTGELFF.

The chain carries TRBV5-1 and TRBJ1-1; as DNA is missing, the TRBD1 call by TCRdb cannot be tested. Germline-derived CDR1 and CDR2 are SGHRS and YFSETQ. The CDR3 consists of 14 residues. The chain's CDR3 is CASSFQGARTEAFF.